The 29 T cell receptor beta chains presented below share a single source sample, sequenced in a study of blood T cell repertoires in COVID-19. Assay used: immunoSEQ multiplex PCR; TCRdb lists only in-frame clones, some missing. Of a few hundred thousand clones in the sample, about 85% were seen once. The sequencing input was peripheral blood. The receptors were sampled from an older woman who had recovered from COVID-19.

This chain joins TRBV15 and TRBJ1-5, with TRBD1 identical over 9 bases. This CDR3 has 15 residues. Germline-derived CDR1 and CDR2 are LNHNV and YYDKDF (reference sequence). Trimming took 7 bases from V and 3 from J; bases not matched to a gene: 7. The CDR3 bases are TGTGCCACCACCGAGGGACAGGGAGCCAATCAGCCCCAGCATTTT. This encodes CATTEGQGANQPQHF.

The rearrangement uses TRBV19 and TRBJ1-4; D gene unclear. The CDR3 has 14 amino acids. The germline V and J ends were trimmed by 6 bases and 0 bases, with 8 bases remaining between them. Per the germline V gene, CDR1 is LNHDA and CDR2 is SQIVND (reference sequence). CDR3 bases: TGTGCCAGTAGCCGACAAGCAACTAATGAAAAACTGTTTTTT. Protein product: CASSRQATNEKLFF.

The V gene is TRBV27, the J gene TRBJ2-2; 16 nucleotides line up with TRBD2. CDR3 length: 19 amino acids. Germline trimming cut 6 bases from V and 6 bases from J; bases unmatched to any gene: 13. From germline, CDR1 is MNHEY and CDR2 SMNVEV (reference sequence). The CDR3 here is CASSHLGTSGGGTPGELFF. The CDR3 DNA sequence: TGTGCCAGCAGCCATCTCGGGACTAGCGGGGGGGGTACACCCGGGGAGCTGTTTTTT.

The genes are TRBV5-4 and TRBJ1-2; TRBD1 aligns across 9 bases. The length of the CDR3 is 17 residues. The germline gives CDR1 SGHNT, CDR2 YYREEE (reference sequence). Trimming at V came to 5 bases and at J to 0 bases, leaving 11 bases not matched to a gene. The CDR3 DNA reads TGTGCCAGCAGTACAGGGGGCGCCAGGGGAACTAACTATGGCTACACCTTC. It translates to CASSTGGARGTNYGYTF.

The rearrangement joins TRBV19 to TRBJ2-7; D is possibly TRBD1 (5 bases). The CDR3 length is 16 residues. Germline V CDR1 and CDR2: LNHDA, SQIVND (reference sequence). Trimming shortened V by 3 bases and J by 0 bases, and 15 bases separated the two germline ends. CDR3 in DNA: TGTGCCAGTAGTATTGGGGCTTGGGGCAGCTCCTACGAGCAGTACTTC. It codes for CASSIGAWGSSYEQYF.

The V gene is TRBV5-1, the J gene TRBJ2-7, with 12 bases identical to TRBD1. With V trimmed by 3 bases and J by 4 bases, 20 bases remained unmatched. Germline CDR1 and CDR2: SGHRS and YFSETQ. The CDR3 is 20 amino acids. CDR3: CASSSPPKGTGGARSYEQYF. In DNA form, the CDR3 reads TGCGCCAGCAGCTCGCCCCCAAAAGGGACAGGGGGCGCAAGGAGTTACGAGCAGTACTTC.

The genes are TRBV7-6 and TRBJ1-1; 7 bases match TRBD1. The V gene end was trimmed by 5 bases and the J gene end by 0 bases; junction bases not matched to a gene: 6. The CDR3 extends over 15 amino acids. Per germline, CDR1 SGHVS and CDR2 FNYEAQ. CDR3 DNA sequence: TGTGCCAGCAGCGCTAAACAGGGGATGAACACTGAAGCTTTCTTT. It yields the protein CASSAKQGMNTEAFF.

There are many counts of this clone. The chain carries TRBV7-8 and TRBJ1-5, with D perhaps TRBD1 (6 bases). CDR3 length equals 16 residues. Germline V gives CDR1 SGHVS, CDR2 FQNEAQ. Trimming removed 4 bases at V and 0 bases at J, with 13 bases between. Written as DNA, the CDR3 is TGTGCCAGCAGCTCTCAGGGGCTCTATAGCAATCAGCCCCAGCATTTT. Its protein product is CASSSQGLYSNQPQHF.

The chain carries TRBV9 and TRBJ2-2, with D unclear. With 2 bases removed from V and 0 bases from J, the gap between germline ends came to 8 bases. This CDR3 is built from 15 residues. Germline CDR1 and CDR2: SGDLS and YYNGEE. The CDR3 protein is CASSVITTNTGELFF. DNA for the CDR3: TGTGCCAGCAGCGTTATAACTACGAACACCGGGGAGCTGTTTTTT.

This chain uses TRBV5-1 with TRBJ1-2, with TRBD1 matching 10 bases. The CDR3 runs to 16 residues. Germline CDR1 SGHRS, CDR2 YFSETQ. V gave up 0 bases and J gave up 4 bases; unmatched junction bases: 6. The CDR3 nucleotides read TGCGCCAGCAGCTTGGGAAGGGGACAGGGGAGCTATGGCTACACCTTC. Residues: CASSLGRGQGSYGYTF.

To note about this clone: Other DNA sequences from this sample encode an identical CDR3 as well. The CDR3 sequence is CASSYSRGTDTQYF. Written as DNA, the CDR3 is TGTGCCAGCAGTTACTCGCGGGGCACAGATACGCAGTATTTT. The rearrangement joins TRBV6-2 or TRBV6-3 to TRBJ2-3; perhaps TRBD2 as D (5 bases). Germline CDR1 MNHEY, CDR2 SVGEGT. The CDR3 length is 14 residues. Trimming took 0 bases from V and 1 from J, leaving 5 bases between them.

The chain recombines TRBV6-2 or TRBV6-3 with TRBJ2-1, with D possibly being TRBD2 (7 bases). The germline V and J ends were trimmed by 2 bases and 0 bases, with 14 bases remaining between them. The germline CDR1 and CDR2 sequences are MNHEY and SVGEGT. The CDR3 is 17 amino acids. CDR3 residues: CASSYPGGTSSYNEQFF. In nucleotides, the CDR3 is TGTGCCAGCAGTTACCCGGGGGGCACAAGCTCCTACAATGAGCAGTTCTTC.

The chain employs TRBV20-1 and TRBJ2-7; the match to TRBD1 covers 9 bases. V lost 3 bases and J lost 3; bases outside the gene matches: 6. Per the germline V gene, CDR1 is DFQATT and CDR2 is SNEGSKA (reference sequence). CDR3 length equals 14 residues. The CDR3 DNA reads as TGCAGTGCTAGTCCCGAGACAGGGGGCTACGAGCAGTACTTC. Amino acid sequence: CSASPETGGYEQYF.

J is TRBJ2-3 and V is TRBV3-1 (or the pseudogene TRBV3-2), with 10 positions matching TRBD1. The CDR3 sequence is 15 residues long. The V gene's germline CDR1 is LGHDT and CDR2 YNNKEL (reference sequence). The V segment lost 4 bases and the J segment 1 base; nucleotides outside the gene matches: 2. CDR3 loop: CASSRGTGGTDTQYF. CDR3 DNA: TGTGCCAGCAGCCGAGGGACAGGGGGCACAGATACGCAGTATTTT.

The V call is TRBV2, the J call TRBJ2-7; D gene unclear. The CDR3 totals 13 residues. Germline V CDR1 and CDR2: SNHLY, FYNNEI. V was shortened by 4 bases and J by 0 bases, with 7 bases between the two germline ends. The CDR3 DNA reads as TGTGCCAGCAGTGTTGACACCTCCTACGAGCAGTACTTC. Its protein is CASSVDTSYEQYF.

The chain recombines TRBV5-1 with TRBJ1-2; D ambiguous. V was shortened by 4 bases and J by 4 bases, with 11 bases between the two germline ends. The length of the CDR3 is 13 residues. In germline, CDR1 is SGHRS, CDR2 YFSETQ. The CDR3 reads CASSEAPGYGYTF. In DNA form, the CDR3 reads TGCGCCAGCAGCGAAGCCCCCGGCTATGGCTACACCTTC.

The chain combines TRBV30 with TRBJ1-2; a weak D match, TRBD1 (5 bases). CDR3 length equals 13 residues. V lost 5 bases to trimming and J lost 2 bases, with 12 bases between them. Germline V gives CDR1 GTSNPN, CDR2 SVGIG (reference sequence). The CDR3 spells CAWSGDFNYGYTF. The CDR3 coding sequence is TGTGCCTGGTCGGGGGATTTCAACTATGGCTACACCTTC.

This chain uses TRBV12-3 or TRBV12-4 with TRBJ1-2; 8 positions match TRBD1. V dropped 5 bases and J dropped 3; count of bases not matched to a gene: 2. The CDR3 consists of 13 residues. The CDR3 sequence: CASSQTGDYGYTF. The CDR3 bases are TGTGCCAGCAGTCAGACAGGGGACTATGGCTACACCTTC.

This rearrangement joins TRBV5-1 to TRBJ1-1, with D possibly matching TRBD1 (5 bases). Trimming left V 4 bases short and J 8 bases short, with 12 bases between. Germline V CDR1 and CDR2: SGHRS, YFSETQ. The CDR3 has 12 residues. For the CDR3, the DNA is TGCGCCAGCAGCCCCGACAGTTTAGAAGCTTTCTTT. Protein product: CASSPDSLEAFF. Looking up the rest from reference TRBV5-1 and TRBJ1-1 gives the full variable domain: KAGVTQTPRYLIKTRGQQVTLSCSPISGHRSVSWYQQTPGQGLQFLFEYFSETQRNKGNFPGRFSGRQFSNSRSEMNVSTLELGDSALYLCASSPDSLEAFFGQGTRLTVV.

This chain connects TRBV15 to TRBJ2-1; TRBD1 aligns across 7 bases. The CDR3 is 15 residues long. The trim removed 1 base at V and 0 bases at J, leaving 0 bases unmatched. In germline, CDR1 is LNHNV, CDR2 YYDKDF (reference sequence). CDR3 DNA: TGTGCCACCAGCAGAGCAGGGGGCTCCTACAATGAGCAGTTCTTC. Its translation: CATSRAGGSYNEQFF.

This sequence joins TRBV12-5 and TRBJ2-7; D perhaps matches TRBD2 (6 bases). The V gene lost 7 bases and the J gene lost 2 bases, with 15 bases spanning the gap. Germline V gene lookup returns CDR1 LGHNT and CDR2 FRNRAP. The CDR3 length is 14 residues. The CDR3, as DNA: TGTGCTAGTGCCCTGGGACTTTCCCCCTACGAGCAGTACTTC. Translation gives CASALGLSPYEQYF.

This clone has a single count. The rearrangement links TRBV9 to TRBJ1-2, with D perhaps matching TRBD1 (6 bases). The CDR3 covers 15 residues. Trimming removed 4 bases from V and 4 bases from J, with 17 bases in between. Germline CDR1 is SGDLS and CDR2 is YYNGEE. The CDR3, as DNA: TGTGCCAGCAGCCCGGACAGATCCCCTAGCTATGGCTACACCTTC. Translating gives CASSPDRSPSYGYTF.

This rearrangement joins TRBV5-1 to TRBJ2-1; D is possibly TRBD1 (6 bases). The CDR3 has 14 amino acids. The germline V gene has CDR1 SGHRS and CDR2 YFSETQ. Trimming left V 1 base short and J 7 bases short, with 12 bases between. Here the CDR3 reads CASSLTGFFNEQFF. In DNA, the CDR3 is TGCGCCAGCAGCTTGACAGGGTTTTTTAATGAGCAGTTCTTC.

The J gene is TRBJ2-5, the V gene TRBV7-2, with D tentatively TRBD1 (6 bases). V lost 5 bases to trimming and J lost 1 base, with 8 bases between them. The CDR3 is made up of 13 amino acids. Germline assignment: CDR1 SGHTA and CDR2 FQGNSA. The CDR3 here is CASSRTAQETQYF. The CDR3 bases are TGTGCCAGCAGCCGGACAGCCCAAGAGACCCAGTACTTC. The variable domain in full, completed from reference TRBV7-2 and TRBJ2-5, reads GAGVSQSPSNKVTEKGKDVELRCDPISGHTALYWYRQSLGQGLEFLIYFQGNSAPDKSGLPSDRFSAERTGGSVSTLTIQRTQQEDSAVYLCASSRTAQETQYFGPGTRLLVL.

V usage is TRBV30 and J usage is TRBJ1-1; 7 nucleotides match TRBD1. CDR3 length: 16 residues. CDR1 is GTSNPN, CDR2 SVGIG, per germline (reference sequence). The V gene end was trimmed by 2 bases and the J gene end by 0 bases; junction bases not matched to a gene: 9. In DNA form, the CDR3 reads TGTGCCTGGAGTCCTGACAGGGTTCTTATGAACACTGAAGCTTTCTTT. Its translation: CAWSPDRVLMNTEAFF.

The chain has TRBV6-5 and TRBJ2-5, with TRBD2 as a possible D gene (6 bases). Trimming pared 6 bases from V and 0 bases from J, leaving 11 bases between. Germline V gene sequence: CDR1 MNHEY, CDR2 SVGAGI. The CDR3 extends over 14 amino acids. The CDR3: CASRPTSNQETQYF. In nucleotides, the CDR3 is TGTGCCAGCAGGCCGACTAGTAACCAAGAGACCCAGTACTTC.

DNA of the CDR3: TGTGCCAGCAGTGAAACCCGGACTAGCGGGGGGCGTGATACGCAGTATTTT. This codes for CASSETRTSGGRDTQYF. The J gene is TRBJ2-3, the V gene TRBV25-1; 14 nucleotides line up with TRBD2. The length of the CDR3 is 17 residues. V was pared by 2 bases and J by 6 bases, with 7 bases of the junction left unmatched. The germline V gene encodes CDR1 MGHDK and CDR2 SYGVNS.

This chain connects TRBV25-1 to TRBJ2-7, with TRBD1 matching over 8 bases. This CDR3 region has 14 residues. V shed 4 bases and J 2 bases; nucleotides not matched to a gene: 4. Germline lookup yields CDR1 MGHDK and CDR2 SYGVNS. CDR3 nucleotide sequence: TGTGCCAGCAGTGCTACGGACAGGGCCTACGAGCAGTACTTC. Translated: CASSATDRAYEQYF.

The rearrangement joins TRBV6-5 to TRBJ1-2, with D tentatively TRBD1 (5 bases). The CDR3 runs 15 residues. V was clipped by 0 bases and J by 2 bases, with 10 bases between them. Germline values: CDR1 MNHEY, CDR2 SVGAGI. Written as DNA, the CDR3 is TGTGCCAGCAGTTACTCTTGGACATCCAACTATGGCTACACCTTC. This translates into CASSYSWTSNYGYTF.